Sequencing of this T cell receptor beta chain was carried out in a study of shared clonotypes between healthy human individuals. About the research overall: Three CD4 naive, three CD4 memory, two CD8 naive and one CD8 memory plate were used per donor.

Germline values: CDR1 SGHNT, CDR2 YENEEA. This CDR3 region has 12 residues. V was clipped by 3 bases and J by 5 bases, with 8 bases between them. Some clones are missing from TCRdb's copy, which holds only in-frame ones; the method was immunoSEQ multiplex PCR. Of around 2.5 million clones in the sample, approximately 93% are singletons; the top ten hold around 0.37%. Material: naive CD4+ T cells from PBMCs. The subset is: CD45RA+ positively selected. The chain couples TRBV11-3 to TRBJ2-7; D perhaps matches TRBD1 (5 bases). The sequence was obtained from a man in his late teens or twenties in good health. Some clones in this sample may be carry-over from other donors' samples. CDR3 sequence reads: CASSFRENEQYF. The DNA of the CDR3 is TGTGCCAGCAGCTTCAGGGAAAACGAGCAGTACTTC.